This T cell receptor beta chain originates from a study of OX40 agonist ivuxolimab in advanced cancers. Profiling relied on immunoSEQ multiplex PCR, and the TCRdb table lists in-frame clones only, not all of them. This table has about 68,000 clones, approximately 82% appearing once. V was pared by 4 bases and J by 3 bases, with 6 bases of the junction left unmatched. This CDR3 comprises 15 residues. CDR1 and CDR2 (germline): SGDLS, YYNGEE. The chain recombines TRBV9 with TRBJ2-3; 9 bases match TRBD1. Sample: CD4+ or CD8+ T cells sorted from blood, taken in a trial of the OX40 agonist ivuxolimab. The TCR sequence derives from an adult with an advanced solid tumor such as melanoma, head and neck, liver or kidney cancer. CDR3 sequence (DNA): TGTGCCAGCAGCCCCCGACAGGGGGGAACAGATACGCAGTATTTT. Its translation: CASSPRQGGTDTQYF.